Described below is a single T cell receptor beta chain sequence and its context. This sample stems from a study of control samples from healthy donors and cancer patients. Sequencing used immunoSEQ multiplex PCR; TCRdb keeps in-frame clones, though not all of them. In the table there are 150,000 to 200,000 clones, about 91% of which are singletons. This CDR3 region has 13 residues. Looked up from germline, CDR1 is SGHTA and CDR2 is FQGNSA. V lost 4 bases, J lost 8 bases, and 12 bases lay in between. This TCR derives from a man aged 18 to 30 in good health. Material for sequencing was blood. This chain links TRBV7-2 with TRBJ2-1, with D possibly TRBD2 on 5 matching bases. The CDR3 here is CASSSGVAHEQFF. CDR3 nucleotides: TGTGCCAGCAGCTCCGGAGTAGCGCATGAGCAGTTCTTC.